This TCR beta chain was captured in a study of tumor and adjacent non-tumor tissue in lung cancer. Study-wide background: Stage I to III disease affected approximately 11 men and roughly five women aged roughly 30 to 80. On average, productive TCRbeta reads reached around 4 million per sample.

The V gene's germline CDR1 is MNHEY and CDR2 SVGEGT. Germline trimming cut 3 bases from V and 5 bases from J; bases unmatched to any gene: 3. The length of the CDR3 is 15 residues. A modified ARM-PCR protocol with three rounds of nested PCR amplified TCRbeta. TCRdb independently ran MiXCR on the multiplex PCR reads; one entry per CDR3 protein. This sample has under 150,000 distinct CDR3 sequences, with around 67% found just once. This sample's RNA came from whole unsorted tissue. As for this clonotype: Its antigen remains unidentified. Just one base apart from a much larger clone, this may be a read error.

Study results and limitations: In normal lung, the top 100 clones were significantly more dominant than in tumor. Significantly higher TCR diversity was found in tumor than normal lung.

The sequence was obtained from a man in his 60s with small cell lung cancer. Sequenced: lung tumor tissue. This chain joins TRBV6-2 or TRBV6-3 and TRBJ2-3; 12 bases agree with TRBD2. CDR3 DNA: TGTGCCAGCAGTTATCCACTAGCGGGAGGAGATACGCAGTATTTT. It yields the protein CASSYPLAGGDTQYF.